This TCR beta chain was retrieved from a study of vaccination and CD4 T cells after COVID-19. Whole-study context: Blood was drawn a median about 75 days post second dose, range 14 to 241. Overlapping spike peptides of SARS-CoV-2, HCoV-NL63, HCoV-OC43 and HCoV-229E were used, and cells were stimulated with them. Control wells got either CEFX epitopes, HIV-1 Nef peptides, or no peptide at all.

The table lists this clonotype with a few counts. Antigen: not known. Specified treatment: 10-day PBMC culture with coronavirus spike peptide pools or control peptides (ViraFEST assay). Once peptide pools had expanded antigen-specific T cells, ViraFEST sequenced TCRs. The length of the CDR3 is 15 residues. Trimming left V 5 bases short and J 6 bases short, with 19 bases between. Germline loops: CDR1 SGHVS, CDR2 FQNEAQ. Sequence data for DNA of cultured CD4+ T cells were generated by the Oncomine TCR Beta short-read assay. Using its own MiXCR run on the PCR reads, TCRdb lists one record per CDR3 protein. The sample includes 15,000 to 20,000 distinct CDR3 sequences, roughly a quarter seen only once; the top ten take roughly a tenth.

The sequenced material came from cultured CD4+ T cells from blood. This sequence originates from a human donor with COVID-19. The chain links TRBV7-8 to TRBJ1-2; no clear D. The CDR3 region is CASSVTGPLSNGYTF. The CDR3 DNA follows: TGTGCCAGCAGCGTCACCGGCCCGTTGAGTAATGGCTACACCTTC. The entire variable domain, with the rest obtained from reference TRBV7-8 and TRBJ1-2, is as follows: GAGVSQSPRYKVAKRGQDVALRCDPISGHVSLFWYQQALGQGPEFLTYFQNEAQLDKSGLPSDRFFAERPEGSVSTLKIQRTQQEDSAVYLCASSVTGPLSNGYTFGSGTRLTVV.